This T cell receptor (beta chain) was captured by sequencing in a study of T cell repertoires in cytomegalovirus infection (dated by TCRdb to about 2019). Context from the whole study: Because public TCR beta signatures pointed to carriage of CMV infection together with the matching HLA type, the HLA type of each donor mattered for the analysis.

Unmatched junction bases come to 11, with V trimmed by 5 bases and J by 2 bases. CDR1 SGHVS and CDR2 FQNEAQ were looked up in the germline V gene. Taken from cysteine to phenylalanine, the CDR3 has 17 residues. The entry retains the CDR3 DNA only, 51 bases that are in frame from base 1. The sequencer was an Illumina HiSeq 1500. TCRdb ran its own pipeline on the public reads, namely fastp trimming at Q25 and MiXCR clone calling, and kept in-frame beta chains. Each CDR3 protein gets just one entry, which takes the most common genes and DNA from the rows behind it. The sample contains approximately 190,000 distinct CDR3 sequences, roughly 30% of them found a single time. Roughly 32% of the sample is in the top ten clones. The study at large found these results: In both this cohort and an independent cohort of approximately 350 donors, the cumulative frequency of public TCR beta family members distinguished carriers of CMV infection plus the relevant HLA type. In the ex vivo response, HLA-C-restricted CMV-specific TCR beta clonotypes were dominant, and in two of eight donors the single most frequent clonotype came from this HLA-C-restricted group.

Details on this clonotype: Its antigen is still unknown. The record has no base qualities; no much larger clone is one base away.

The TCR originated in a human donor in good health (CMV status not recorded). Some clones in this sample may be carry-over from other donors' samples. The chain couples TRBV7-8 to TRBJ2-3; 9 of the junction bases match TRBD1. The specimen sequenced was PBMCs. The CDR3 region: CASSQGGTGTLTDTQYF. The base sequence is TGTGCCAGCAGCCAGGGGGGGACAGGGACTCTCACAGATACGCAGTATTTT.